These 25 T cell receptor beta chains share one sample of origin, sequenced in a study of T cell clonality in common variable immunodeficiency. Whole-study findings and limits: In common variable immunodeficiency, TCR beta chains reportedly carried fewer deletions and N-nucleotide insertions.

Measured with immunoSEQ multiplex PCR; TCRdb has only the in-frame clones, and not every one. The data list some 14,000 clones, none observed once; approximately 12% falls to the top ten. Antigens for these TCRs are unknown. The sample taken for sequencing was peripheral blood mononuclear cells. The receptors were sampled from a human donor with common variable immunodeficiency.

To note about this clone: The observed sequence ends 3 residues before the CDR3 terminus, with the missing tail filled in from the germline J gene. This chain uses TRBV5-1 with TRBJ2-1; 12 bases are a match to TRBD1. The V and J ends lost 3 bases and 7 bases, in that order; junction bases with no gene match: 5. Germline V gives CDR1 SGHRS, CDR2 YFSETQ. The CDR3 totals 15 residues. Partial CDR3 DNA: TGCGCCAGCAGCTCGGGACAGGGGGCGCGGAATGAG. Its translation is CASSSGQGARNE. The CDR3 reads in full as CASSSGQGARNEQFF.

This clone has only a few counts. The read ends 3 residues shy of where the CDR3 ends; the end is completed using the germline J gene. This rearrangement joins TRBV19 to TRBJ2-5; D is possibly TRBD1 (6 bases). Trimming cost V 3 bases and J 5 bases, with 16 bases left between them. CDR3 size: 15 residues. CDR1 is LNHDA and CDR2 is SQIVND in the germline V gene (reference sequence). This chain's CDR3 is CASSIVRGGAETQYF. CDR3 DNA, as far as it was read: TGTGCCAGTAGTATTGTCAGGGGCGGTGCGGAGACC.

A few counts support this clone. The CDR3 end is not reached by the read, which stops 3 residues before it; the germline J gene fills it in. The gene calls are TRBV5-5 and TRBJ2-7, with D unclear. The V end lost 2 bases, the J end lost 4 bases, and 13 bases lay between the germline ends. Germline values: CDR1 SGHKS, CDR2 YYEKEE (reference sequence). The CDR3 covers 14 residues. CDR3 DNA (partial): TGTGCCAGCAGCTTCCCGAACAGAGATTACGAG. This sequence encodes CASSFPNRDYE. The full CDR3 is CASSFPNRDYEQYF.

This clone has at least ten counts. With the read ending 3 residues before the CDR3 end, the germline J gene is used to fill in that end. The chain is built from TRBV5-4 and TRBJ2-3; 12 nucleotides match TRBD2. The CDR3 has 15 residues. The germline CDR1 and CDR2 sequences are SGHNT and YYREEE (reference sequence). This CDR3 is CASSGGLAGTSPQYF. The part of the CDR3 DNA that was read is TGTGCCAGCAGCGGTGGACTAGCGGGGACCTCGCCG.

This clone was detected only a few times. Read coverage stops 3 residues before the CDR3 terminus; the germline J gene supplies the remainder. The chain is built from TRBV19 and TRBJ2-5; the D gene is possibly TRBD1 (7 bases). The CDR3 totals 14 residues. V was shortened by 5 bases and J by 4 bases, with 14 bases between the two germline ends. Germline CDR1 and CDR2: LNHDA and SQIVND (reference sequence). The sequenced CDR3 bases are TGTGCCAGTAGTCGGGCAGGGGGGAGAGAGACC. This encodes CASSRAGGRET. The full CDR3 sequence reads CASSRAGGRETQYF.

This clone was seen ten or more times. The read gets to within 3 residues of the CDR3 end, and the germline J gene fills in the rest. The chain couples TRBV10-3 to TRBJ1-1; 7 nucleotides align to TRBD1. The CDR3 has 13 amino acids. Germline V gene lookup returns CDR1 ENHRY and CDR2 SYGVKD. Germline trimming cut 2 bases from V and 7 bases from J; bases unmatched to any gene: 4. The CDR3 reads CAISEGTAFEAFF. The part of the CDR3 DNA that was read is TGTGCCATCAGTGAGGGGACAGCCTTTGAA.

Comments on this clone: Sequencing ends 3 residues short of the CDR3 end; the germline J gene provides the rest. The gene calls are TRBV7-9 and TRBJ1-2, with unresolved D. Germline CDR1 and CDR2: SEHNR and FQNEAQ (reference sequence). The ends were cut back, 3 bases at V and 1 base at J, with 9 bases in the middle. The CDR3 has 14 amino acids. The CDR3 sequence is CASSLAVINYGYTF. CDR3 DNA (partial): TGTGCCAGCAGCTTGGCAGTCATTAACTATGGC.

This clone was seen a few times. The read terminates 3 residues ahead of where the CDR3 ends, so the germline J gene completes it. J is TRBJ2-7 and V is TRBV7-9, with 12 nucleotides matching TRBD2. From germline, CDR1 is SEHNR and CDR2 FQNEAQ (reference sequence). The CDR3 is 15 amino acids. V lost 5 bases to trimming and J lost 3 bases; unmatched junction nucleotides: 5. CDR3 DNA, as far as it was read: TGTGCCAGCAGCCTACTAGCGGGGGGACTCTACGAG. Its protein is CASSLLAGGLYE. The whole CDR3 reads CASSLLAGGLYEQYF.

As for this clone: From the germline J gene comes the end of the CDR3, since the read stops 3 residues before it. This chain uses TRBV7-9 with TRBJ1-2; TRBD1 might be the D (6 bases). Per the germline V gene, CDR1 is SEHNR and CDR2 is FQNEAQ (reference sequence). The CDR3 loop spans 14 amino acids. Trimming took 4 bases from V and 2 from J, leaving 11 bases between them. The CDR3 spells CASSSKQGNYGYTF. The covered CDR3 bases are TGTGCCAGCAGCTCAAAACAGGGAAACTATGGC.

This clone has just a few counts. The read terminates 3 residues before the CDR3 end, so the remaining end is supplied by the germline J gene. This chain links TRBV18 with TRBJ1-1; TRBD1 is a possible D gene (5 bases). The CDR3 has 11 residues. The germline V gene encodes CDR1 KGHSH and CDR2 LQKENI. The part of the CDR3 DNA that was read is TGTGCCAGCTCAGAGGGGTACGAA. It codes for CASSEGYE. The full CDR3 reads CASSEGYEAFF.

This clone came up a few times. The CDR3 end lies 3 residues beyond the end of the read and is filled in from the germline J gene. The V and J genes are TRBV6-2 or TRBV6-3 and TRBJ1-2; D may be TRBD1 (5 bases). Per the germline V gene, CDR1 is MNHEY and CDR2 is SVGEGT. With 5 bases removed from V and 4 bases from J, the gap between germline ends came to 11 bases. The CDR3 is made up of 13 amino acids. The CDR3 loop is CASSPRVGYGYTF. The CDR3 bases that were read are TGTGCCAGCAGTCCCAGGGTAGGCTATGGC.

With regard to this clone: The CDR3 goes on 3 residues after the read ends, and that part is filled in from the germline J gene. The chain joins TRBV5-1 to TRBJ1-2, with 7 bases aligning to TRBD1. The J segment lost 2 bases and the V segment lost 0 bases, leaving 13 bases of the junction unmatched. Germline CDR1 is SGHRS and CDR2 is YFSETQ. This CDR3 is 18 amino acids long. CDR3 sequence: CASSLAGQGGGKNYGYTF. CDR3 bases read: TGCGCCAGCAGCTTGGCCGGGCAGGGGGGCGGTAAGAACTATGGC.

This clone was counted many times. The read comes to an end 3 residues before the CDR3 does, leaving the germline J gene to fill in the end. V is TRBV18 and J is TRBJ1-1, with D hard to call. Looked up from germline, CDR1 is KGHSH and CDR2 is LQKENI. With 4 bases removed from V and 0 bases from J, the gap between germline ends came to 9 bases. The CDR3 is 14 residues long. The CDR3 spells CASSRRLMNTEAFF. Partial CDR3 DNA: TGTGCCAGCTCACGGCGGCTTATGAACACTGAA.

This clone was seen a few times. With the read ending 3 residues before the CDR3 end, the germline J gene is used to fill in that end. The chain has TRBV6-1 and TRBJ1-2, with a possible D match to TRBD1 (6 bases). Between the trimmed V and J ends, which lost 1 base and 4 bases, there was a span of 13 bases. Germline V lookup: CDR1 MNHNS, CDR2 SASEGT. The CDR3 runs 15 residues. CDR3 amino acids: CASSEGGGSFYGYTF. Incomplete CDR3 DNA: TGTGCCAGCAGTGAAGGGGGGGGCTCTTTCTATGGC.

This clone was seen at least ten times. The read finishes 3 residues shy of the CDR3 end, and the germline J gene is used to complete it. The chain uses TRBV6-1 and TRBJ2-5; TRBD1 matches at 7 bases. Germline-derived CDR1 and CDR2 are MNHNS and SASEGT. CDR3 length: 15 residues. Unmatched junction bases numbered 7, after V lost 2 bases and J lost 4 bases. The CDR3 protein is CASSENRGFAETQYF. The covered CDR3 bases are TGTGCCAGCAGTGAAAACAGGGGATTCGCAGAGACC.

Regarding this clone: The CDR3 end is not reached by the read, which stops 3 residues before it; the germline J gene fills it in. The chain is built from TRBV7-2 and TRBJ1-4, with D perhaps TRBD1 (5 bases). The V gene lost 1 base and the J gene lost 8 bases, with 14 bases spanning the gap. Germline-derived CDR1 and CDR2 are SGHTA and FQGNSA. This CDR3 is 15 amino acids long. This chain's CDR3 is CASSLGGSPLEKLFF. CDR3 DNA (partial): TGTGCCAGCAGCTTAGGGGGCAGCCCCCTAGAAAAA. The full variable domain, rest sourced from reference TRBV7-2 and TRBJ1-4, is GAGVSQSPSNKVTEKGKDVELRCDPISGHTALYWYRQSLGQGLEFLIYFQGNSAPDKSGLPSDRFSAERTGGSVSTLTIQRTQQEDSAVYLCASSLGGSPLEKLFFGSGTQLSVL.

Regarding this clone: The sequence runs out 3 residues before the end of the CDR3; the remainder is reconstructed from the germline J gene. The chain recombines TRBV6-1 with TRBJ2-7; a weak D match, TRBD2 (6 bases). Trimming stripped 4 bases from V and 6 bases from J, with 13 bases between. Germline CDR1 reads MNHNS; CDR2 reads SASEGT. This CDR3 has 13 residues. The CDR3 DNA, read in part, is TGTGCCAGCAGTGGGCTGCAGGGAGGCGAG. This codes for CASSGLQGGE. The CDR3 in its entirety is CASSGLQGGEQYF.

This clone has at least ten counts. Read sequence stops 3 residues before the CDR3 end, and the germline J gene provides the missing end. The chain is built from TRBV5-4 and TRBJ1-1; the D gene is possibly TRBD1 (6 bases). This CDR3 region has 13 residues. The V and J ends lost 10 bases and 5 bases respectively, with 18 bases between them. The germline CDR1 and CDR2 sequences are SGHNT and YYREEE (reference sequence). The sequenced part of the CDR3 DNA is TGTGCCCCCGGGAGGGGGGGGGTGACTGAA. Its protein product is CAPGRGGVTE. The entire CDR3 reads CAPGRGGVTEAFF.

In its sample, this clone was seen a few times. The read is 3 residues too short to cover the CDR3 end, so that end is filled in from the germline J gene. The J gene is TRBJ2-3, the V gene TRBV7-9, with D perhaps matching TRBD2 (5 bases). This CDR3 contains 15 residues. V was shortened by 1 base and J by 0 bases, with 8 bases between the two germline ends. Germline V lookup: CDR1 SEHNR, CDR2 FQNEAQ (reference sequence). CDR3 DNA, as far as it was read: TGTGCCAGCAGCTTAGTTCCGGGGAGCACAGATACG. Amino acids: CASSLVPGSTDT. In full, the CDR3 reads CASSLVPGSTDTQYF.

CDR3 residues: CASSISGGQETQYF. Incomplete CDR3 DNA: TGTGCCAGCAGCATTAGCGGGGGACAAGAGACC. The chain combines TRBV5-6 with TRBJ2-5, with 9 bases aligning to TRBD2. The read halts 3 residues ahead of the CDR3 end, with the missing end drawn from the germline J gene. V lost 4 bases and J lost 2; bases outside the gene matches: 3. CDR3 length: 14 amino acids. Germline V lookup: CDR1 SGHDT, CDR2 YYEEEE.

This clone has a handful of counts. The read gets to within 3 residues of the CDR3 end, and the germline J gene fills in the rest. This rearrangement joins TRBV18 to TRBJ1-1, with 11 bases that match TRBD1. The V segment lost 0 bases and the J segment 0 bases; nucleotides outside the gene matches: 6. Per germline, CDR1 KGHSH and CDR2 LQKENI. The CDR3 length is 18 residues. CDR3 region: CASSPPVGTGGLNTEAFF. The sequenced part of the CDR3 DNA is TGTGCCAGCTCACCACCGGTTGGGACAGGGGGATTGAACACTGAA.

To note about this clone: The read ends 3 residues shy of where the CDR3 ends; the end is completed using the germline J gene. The chain uses TRBV23-1 and TRBJ2-3; no firm D call. TRBV23-1 is an ORF, with its function uncertain. Trimming left V 2 bases short and J 2 bases short, with 8 bases between. The CDR3 spans 14 residues. CDR3 DNA, as far as it was read: TGCGCCAGCAGTCAACTCGGTCTCACAGATACG. The encoded protein is CASSQLGLTDT. The full CDR3 protein is CASSQLGLTDTQYF.

This clone was detected only a few times. The read stops 3 residues short of the end of the CDR3; the missing end is completed from the germline J gene. The chain employs TRBV7-3 and TRBJ2-2, with D tentatively TRBD1 (7 bases). Germline CDR1 is SGHTA and CDR2 is FQGTGA. Between the trimmed V and J ends, which lost 10 bases and 2 bases, there was a span of 11 bases. This CDR3 has 13 amino acids. The CDR3: CATGGSNTGELFF. The covered CDR3 bases are TGTGCCACAGGGGGGAGTAACACCGGGGAG.

Points on this clone: The CDR3 end lies 3 residues beyond the end of the read and is filled in from the germline J gene. The chain recombines TRBV5-5 with TRBJ2-1, with a tentative D call TRBD2 (5 bases). The CDR3 covers 13 residues. Germline CDR1 is SGHKS and CDR2 is YYEKEE (reference sequence). The ends were cut back, 4 bases at V and 4 bases at J, with 9 bases in the middle. The CDR3 region is CASSLDLYNEQFF. The sequenced CDR3 bases are TGTGCCAGCAGCCTGGACTTGTACAATGAG.

In its sample, this clone was seen a few times. The CDR3 is cut off 3 residues early in the read; its end comes from the germline J gene. The chain uses TRBV19 and TRBJ1-5; D may be TRBD1 (6 bases). CDR1 is LNHDA and CDR2 is SQIVND in the germline V gene (reference sequence). The germline V and J ends were trimmed by 6 bases and 2 bases, with 14 bases remaining between them. The CDR3 covers 15 residues. The covered CDR3 bases are TGTGCCAGTAGGTCCTTGGGGGCTGGCAATCAGCCC. Protein: CASRSLGAGNQP. From start to end, the CDR3 is CASRSLGAGNQPQHF.